Detailed here is one TCR beta chain. What it recognizes is unknown. There are 15 residues in the CDR3. The germline gives CDR1 SGHKS, CDR2 YYEKEE (reference sequence). The V end lost 4 bases, the J end lost 6 bases, and 16 bases lay between the germline ends. TCRdb reprocessed the 5' RACE reads with MiXCR, giving one entry per CDR3 protein. This sample carries approximately 600,000 distinct CDR3 sequences, roughly an eighth of them seen once, and the ten largest clones take 15%. The record originates from a study of T cells after yellow fever vaccination. Study findings and constraints: Abundant bulk-population clonotypes could contaminate the FACS-sorted repertoires. Post-booster repertoires contained most primary-vaccination clones again (96% CD4, around 89% CD8).

Source: PBMCs, taken on the day of the yellow fever booster vaccination. This chain links TRBV5-5 with TRBJ2-2; TRBD2 might be the D (5 bases). The origin of this receptor is a man aged 25 to 45 who received the YFV17D yellow fever vaccine. The CDR3 region is CASSPSGPGSGELFF. The CDR3 region has the DNA TGTGCCAGCAGCCCCAGCGGCCCGGGCTCCGGGGAGCTGTTTTTT.